Listed below are T cell receptor beta chains from one sample, sequenced in a study of cytotoxic CD8 clonotypes in ibrutinib-treated CLL. Here immunoSEQ multiplex PCR was the method, and the copy in TCRdb shows in-frame clones only, minus some. The sample gives around 70,000 clones, 75% to 85% of which show up once; 7.5% to 8% is in the top ten. Sequencing was performed on PBMCs, taken at disease progression, from a patient treated with ibrutinib. The receptors stem from a human donor with chronic lymphocytic leukemia. Both conserved end residues are part of each CDR3. The D gene is left open where the match is weak. The size entry is marked missing in some rows and otherwise reads once, few, many or a size class.

size	D	V	J	DNA	CDR3
-	-	TRBV9	TRBJ2-7	TGTGCCAGCAGCGCCAACGTAGCCGGAGGAGGCGAGCAGTACTTC	CASSANVAGGGEQYF
-	-	TRBV7-6	TRBJ1-1	TGTGCCAGCAGCTTAGGAGGGGGGAACGAATTTGTTTTCTTT	CASSLGGGNEFVFF
few	TRBD1	TRBV30	TRBJ1-2	TGTGCCTGGAGGGAGACAGGGGTGGGCGGCTACACCTTC	CAWRETGVGGYTF
large	TRBD1	TRBV2	TRBJ1-1	TGTGCCAGCAGCGTGAAACAGGGGTTGGCTGAAGCTTTCTTT	CASSVKQGLAEAFF
few	-	TRBV11-3	TRBJ2-1	TGTGCCAGCAGCCAGGGGGGAACCCTGGATGAGCAGTTCTTC	CASSQGGTLDEQFF
-	TRBD1	TRBV2	TRBJ1-2	TGTGCCAGCAGTACAGGGGGTAACTATGGCTACACCTTC	CASSTGGNYGYTF
once	-	TRBV19	TRBJ2-2	TGTGCCAGTAGTTCCTTGACCCGCGGGGAGCTGTTTTTT	CASSSLTRGELFF
-	-	TRBV5-1	TRBJ1-1	TGCGCCAGCAGCTTCTCGGAGGGGACTGAAGCTTTCTTT	CASSFSEGTEAFF
-	TRBD1	TRBV4-1	TRBJ1-2	TGCGCCAGCAGCCAAGAACTCAGGGGGCGAGGTGGCTACACCTTC	CASSQELRGRGGYTF
-	TRBD1	TRBV11-2	TRBJ2-1	TGTGCCAGCAGCTTAGCACAGGGGGCATTCAATGAGCAGTTCTTC	CASSLAQGAFNEQFF
-	-	TRBV27	TRBJ1-3	TGTGCCAGCAGTCCGAACAGGGATCGCAACACCATATATTTT	CASSPNRDRNTIYF
-	TRBD2	TRBV6-5	TRBJ2-7	TGTGCCAGCAGTTACCTTGATGGTAGCGGGACTTACGAGCAGTACTTC	CASSYLDGSGTYEQYF
-	-	TRBV6-5	TRBJ1-3	TGTGCCAGCAGTTACTCGTTCAGGGGTGGAAACACCATATATTTT	CASSYSFRGGNTIYF
-	TRBD1	TRBV5-6	TRBJ2-3	TGTGCCAGCAGCTTCCGAGGGACAGGGGTGACAGATACGCAGTATTTT	CASSFRGTGVTDTQYF
-	-	TRBV19	TRBJ2-1	TGTGCCAGTAGTATAGGACTCAGGAGGAATGAGCAGTTCTTC	CASSIGLRRNEQFF
-	-	TRBV28	TRBJ2-1	TGTGCCAGCAGTTCTGATGAGCAGTTCTTC	CASSSDEQFF
once	-	TRBV4-2	TRBJ1-1	TGTGCCAGCAGCCAAGGACAGGCGCCCGATTACACTGAAGCTTTCTTT	CASSQGQAPDYTEAFF
-	-	TRBV28	TRBJ1-2	TGTGCCAGCAGTTTAGTCCGACGGGACCTTGGCTACACCTTC	CASSLVRRDLGYTF
many	TRBD1	TRBV28	TRBJ1-2	TGTGCCAGCAGAACAAAGACAGGGGGCGGCTATGGCTACACCTTC	CASRTKTGGGYGYTF
-	TRBD1	TRBV5-1	TRBJ2-7	TGCGCCAGCAGCTTCCTAGCCGGGACAGGGAAAGACGAGCAGTACTTC	CASSFLAGTGKDEQYF
once	TRBD1	TRBV5-1	TRBJ2-7	TGCGCCAGCAGCTCACCGGGACAGGTGTACGAGCAGTACTTC	CASSSPGQVYEQYF
-	TRBD1	TRBV5-1	TRBJ2-7	TGCGCCAGCAGCCGGGACAGTTCCTTGACCGAGCAGTACTTC	CASSRDSSLTEQYF
-	-	TRBV7-9	TRBJ1-1	TGTGCCAGCAGCTTAAACACGAACACTGAAGCTTTCTTT	CASSLNTNTEAFF
-	TRBD2	TRBV7-9	TRBJ2-5	TGTGCCAGCAGCTTTACCGGGACTAGCGGCGAGACCCAGTACTTC	CASSFTGTSGETQYF
once	TRBD2	TRBV5-1	TRBJ2-3	TGCGCCAGCAGCTTGGTTGCCGGGACTAGCGGGCACAGCACAGATACGCAGTATTTT	CASSLVAGTSGHSTDTQYF